These T cell receptor beta chains were read from a single sample in a study of shared clonotypes between healthy human individuals. The data were produced by immunoSEQ multiplex PCR, yet TCRdb's version contains in-frame clones alone and is incomplete. The sample holds about 2.4 million clones, 85% to 95% seen once. Sequencing was carried out using naive CD4+ T cells sorted from blood. The receptor set was obtained from a man between 18 and 29 years old in good health. CDR3s include the opening cysteine and the closing phenylalanine or tryptophan. A D gene is named only where the DNA matches it firmly. Size values are once, few and many counts, or a class for expanded clones, and some rows have none.

clone_size: NA
d_call: NA
v_call: TRBV19
j_call: TRBJ1-5
cdr3_aa: CASSLFKSNQPQHF
cdr3_nt: TGTGCCAGTAGCCTTTTCAAGAGCAATCAGCCCCAGCATTTT

clone_size: NA
d_call: TRBD2
v_call: TRBV5-1
j_call: TRBJ2-7
cdr3_aa: CASSPATSGGEQYF
cdr3_nt: TGCGCCAGCAGCCCCGCGACTAGCGGGGGTGAGCAGTACTTC

clone_size: NA
d_call: NA
v_call: TRBV5-1
j_call: TRBJ2-4
cdr3_aa: CASSLGQHAAKNIQYF
cdr3_nt: TGCGCCAGCAGCTTGGGACAGCATGCAGCCAAAAACATTCAGTACTTC

clone_size: NA
d_call: TRBD2
v_call: TRBV6-5
j_call: TRBJ2-7
cdr3_aa: CASSYHRVAGPYEQYF
cdr3_nt: TGTGCCAGCAGTTACCACAGAGTAGCGGGACCCTACGAGCAGTACTTC

clone_size: NA
d_call: NA
v_call: TRBV27
j_call: TRBJ1-6
cdr3_aa: CASRGFSGSPLHF
cdr3_nt: TGTGCCAGCCGAGGGTTTTCGGGCTCACCCCTCCACTTT

clone_size: NA
d_call: NA
v_call: TRBV5-4
j_call: TRBJ1-1
cdr3_aa: CASSLDPLGTEAFF
cdr3_nt: TGTGCCAGCAGCTTGGATCCATTAGGCACTGAAGCTTTCTTT

clone_size: NA
d_call: TRBD2
v_call: TRBV2
j_call: TRBJ2-7
cdr3_aa: CASRGLVTLATEQYF
cdr3_nt: TGTGCCAGCAGAGGACTAGTAACGTTGGCTACCGAGCAGTACTTC

clone_size: few
d_call: NA
v_call: TRBV29-1
j_call: TRBJ1-1
cdr3_aa: CSVLGIRNTEAFF
cdr3_nt: TGCAGCGTTCTCGGAATTCGAAACACTGAAGCTTTCTTT

clone_size: NA
d_call: NA
v_call: TRBV7-6
j_call: TRBJ1-3
cdr3_aa: CASTLDPGTNTIYF
cdr3_nt: TGTGCCAGCACCCTCGACCCGGGGACAAACACCATATATTTT

clone_size: NA
d_call: TRBD1
v_call: TRBV7-2
j_call: TRBJ1-1
cdr3_aa: CASSLGQLGSDEAFF
cdr3_nt: TGTGCCAGCAGCTTGGGACAGCTAGGGAGCGATGAAGCTTTCTTT

clone_size: NA
d_call: NA
v_call: TRBV5-1
j_call: TRBJ1-4
cdr3_aa: CASRGGVTNEKLFF
cdr3_nt: TGCGCCAGCCGCGGGGGGGTAACTAATGAAAAACTGTTTTTT

clone_size: NA
d_call: TRBD1
v_call: TRBV25-1
j_call: TRBJ1-4
cdr3_aa: CASSESTGDEKLFF
cdr3_nt: TGTGCCAGCAGTGAGTCGACAGGGGACGAAAAACTGTTTTTT

clone_size: once
d_call: NA
v_call: TRBV4-1
j_call: TRBJ1-2
cdr3_aa: CASSQEGYGYTF
cdr3_nt: TGCGCCAGCAGCCAAGAAGGGTATGGCTACACCTTC

clone_size: NA
d_call: TRBD1
v_call: TRBV19
j_call: TRBJ2-6
cdr3_aa: CASSGQGASGANVLTF
cdr3_nt: TGTGCCAGTAGCGGACAGGGGGCCTCTGGGGCCAACGTCCTGACTTTC

clone_size: NA
d_call: TRBD1
v_call: TRBV30
j_call: TRBJ2-5
cdr3_aa: CAWRPGTGSRETQYF
cdr3_nt: TGTGCCTGGAGACCCGGGACAGGGTCCCGAGAGACCCAGTACTTC